Listed below are T cell receptor beta chains from one sample, sequenced in a study of blood T cell repertoires in COVID-19. Generated by immunoSEQ multiplex PCR, the TCRdb table keeps only in-frame clones and is missing some. Of over 150,000 clones listed, approximately 85% are singletons. Sequencing was carried out using PBMCs or T cells enriched from blood (not recorded which). The source is a middle-aged man who had recovered from COVID-19. Both conserved end residues are part of each CDR3. A D gene is named only where the DNA matches it firmly. Size values are once, few and many counts, or a class for expanded clones, and some rows have none.

V,D,J,size,CDR3,DNA
TRBV24-1,TRBD1,TRBJ2-2,once,CATSDGSGTGGVLDTGELFF,TGTGCCACCAGTGATGGGTCCGGGACAGGGGGGGTTTTGGACACCGGGGAGCTGTTTTTT
TRBV27,-,TRBJ2-1,-,CASSLTGISSYNEQFF,TGTGCCAGCAGTTTAACGGGGATTAGCTCCTACAATGAGCAGTTCTTC
TRBV6-5,TRBD1,TRBJ1-5,-,CASSYSTGGDQPQHF,TGTGCCAGCAGTTACTCGACAGGGGGCGATCAGCCCCAGCATTTT
TRBV19,TRBD1,TRBJ2-2,-,CASSVRQGTNTGELFF,TGTGCCAGTAGTGTACGACAGGGTACGAACACCGGGGAGCTGTTTTTT
TRBV5-1,TRBD2,TRBJ2-2,-,CASSFNPREGYLDTGELFF,TGCGCCAGCAGCTTTAATCCCAGGGAGGGTTATTTGGACACCGGGGAGCTGTTTTTT
TRBV18,-,TRBJ1-2,once,CASSPDYSYNYGYTF,TGTGCCAGCTCACCCGACTACAGCTATAACTATGGCTACACCTTC
TRBV11-2,-,TRBJ2-7,few,CASRETGSYEQYF,TGTGCCAGCAGAGAAACAGGGTCCTACGAGCAGTACTTC
TRBV14,-,TRBJ2-2,-,CASSQIAQNTGELFF,TGTGCCAGCAGCCAAATTGCACAGAACACCGGGGAGCTGTTTTTT
TRBV5-1,TRBD1,TRBJ2-1,-,CASNPDRVSYNEQFF,TGCGCCAGCAACCCGGACAGGGTCTCCTACAATGAGCAGTTCTTC
TRBV5-1,TRBD1,TRBJ1-1,-,CASGRDRGRISAEAFF,TGCGCCAGCGGCCGGGACAGGGGGCGAATTAGCGCTGAAGCTTTCTTT
TRBV9,TRBD1,TRBJ1-2,-,CASSAGTGANLNYGYTF,TGTGCCAGCAGCGCGGGGACAGGGGCGAATCTTAACTATGGCTACACCTTC
TRBV2,-,TRBJ1-1,-,CASTDGAGGTEAFF,TGTGCCAGTACGGACGGGGCGGGGGGTACTGAAGCTTTCTTT
TRBV5-8,-,TRBJ1-1,-,CASSLGQGWGQQAFF,TGTGCCAGCAGCTTGGGTCAGGGGTGGGGCCAGCAAGCTTTCTTT
TRBV6-5,-,TRBJ1-2,-,CASRSLGSPYGYTF,TGTGCCAGCAGGTCGCTAGGGAGTCCCTATGGCTACACCTTC
TRBV19,TRBD1,TRBJ2-5,-,CASSGTVEETQYF,TGTGCCAGCTCCGGGACAGTGGAAGAGACCCAGTACTTC
TRBV2,TRBD1,TRBJ2-1,-,CASSEAQGQEVIISSYNEQFF,TGTGCCAGCAGTGAAGCTCAGGGACAGGAAGTTATAATTAGCTCCTACAATGAGCAGTTCTTC
TRBV10-3,TRBD1,TRBJ1-5,-,CAIQGAGQPQHF,TGTGCCATTCAGGGGGCTGGGCAGCCCCAGCATTTT
TRBV28,-,TRBJ1-4,-,CASSPRTAYRDRGEKLFF,TGTGCCAGCAGTCCAAGGACCGCTTACAGGGACCGCGGGGAAAAACTGTTTTTT
TRBV10-3,-,TRBJ2-6,-,CAISESSGAGANVLTF,TGTGCCATCAGTGAGTCCTCGGGGGCTGGGGCCAACGTCCTGACTTTC
TRBV7-3,-,TRBJ1-1,once,CASSLSRDTEAFF,TGTGCCAGCAGCTTAAGTCGGGACACTGAAGCTTTCTTT
TRBV9,-,TRBJ2-1,-,CASSPRGGGPEQFF,TGTGCCAGCAGCCCCCGTGGGGGGGGCCCTGAGCAGTTCTTC
TRBV5-8,TRBD2,TRBJ2-7,-,CASSLSGKMYEQYF,TGTGCCAGCTCACTAAGCGGGAAAATGTACGAGCAGTACTTC
TRBV5-1,TRBD1,TRBJ1-4,few,CASSPGQGATNEKLFF,TGCGCCAGCAGCCCTGGACAGGGTGCAACTAATGAAAAACTGTTTTTT
TRBV9,-,TRBJ2-2,-,CASSAPQSNTGELFF,TGTGCCAGCAGCGCACCACAGTCGAACACCGGGGAGCTGTTTTTT
TRBV5-1,TRBD1,TRBJ1-1,-,CASATGGFGMNTEAFF,TGCGCCAGCGCGACAGGGGGCTTCGGGATGAACACTGAAGCTTTCTTT
TRBV5-4,TRBD2,TRBJ2-2,-,CASSRNGGGDTGELFF,TGTGCCAGCAGCCGGAACGGGGGGGGTGACACCGGGGAGCTGTTTTTT
TRBV6-2/TRBV6-3,TRBD1,TRBJ2-1,-,CASSGQGGGLINEQFF,TGTGCCAGCAGTGGACAGGGTGGGGGCTTAATCAATGAGCAGTTCTTC
TRBV15,-,TRBJ1-3,-,CATSRSSDMSPGNTIYF,TGTGCCACCAGCCGCTCCTCCGACATGTCGCCGGGAAACACCATATATTTT
TRBV18,-,TRBJ2-1,-,CASSPPSRPRDEQFF,TGTGCCAGCTCACCACCTTCTCGACCCCGGGATGAGCAGTTCTTC